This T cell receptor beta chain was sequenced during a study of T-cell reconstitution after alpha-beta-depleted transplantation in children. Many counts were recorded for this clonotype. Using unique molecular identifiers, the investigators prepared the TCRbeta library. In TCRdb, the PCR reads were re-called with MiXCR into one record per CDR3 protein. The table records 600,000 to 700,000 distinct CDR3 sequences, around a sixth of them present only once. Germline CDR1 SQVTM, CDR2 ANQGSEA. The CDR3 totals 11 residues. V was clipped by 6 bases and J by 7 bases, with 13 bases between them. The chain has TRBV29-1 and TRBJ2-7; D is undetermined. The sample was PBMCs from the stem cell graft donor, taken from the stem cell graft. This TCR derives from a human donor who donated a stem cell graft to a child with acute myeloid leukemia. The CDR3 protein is CSVHQLGEQYF. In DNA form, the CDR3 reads TGCAGCGTCCACCAACTGGGGGAGCAGTACTTC.